This TCR beta chain was sequenced in a study of T cell responses to AZD1222 COVID-19 vaccine. In the study overall: Recipients boosted at about 4 weeks or about 12 weeks are pooled.

Findings of the study overall: Repertoire collection took place solely once the T cell response had peaked. The CD4 TCRs associated with vaccination extended across spike and predominated at 160-218 and 743-854. Only a handful of AZD1222 recipients, roughly six in all, had baseline seropositivity.

This clone was recorded once. Antigen unknown. Profiling relied on immunoSEQ multiplex PCR, and the TCRdb table lists in-frame clones only, not all of them. The table records 90,000 or so clones, around nine tenths of them present only once. In germline, CDR1 is SGHTA, CDR2 FQGNSA. The CDR3 runs 15 residues. The ends lost 5 bases at V and 5 bases at J; junction bases unmatched: 9. J is TRBJ2-5 and V is TRBV7-2; TRBD1 agrees at 9 bases. The sample was peripheral blood, taken on day 0 of AZD1222 vaccination. This clonotype was sampled from an adult in good health. The CDR3 sequence is CASSQGGGQGETQYF. In DNA form, the CDR3 reads TGTGCCAGCAGCCAAGGGGGGGGACAGGGCGAGACCCAGTACTTC.